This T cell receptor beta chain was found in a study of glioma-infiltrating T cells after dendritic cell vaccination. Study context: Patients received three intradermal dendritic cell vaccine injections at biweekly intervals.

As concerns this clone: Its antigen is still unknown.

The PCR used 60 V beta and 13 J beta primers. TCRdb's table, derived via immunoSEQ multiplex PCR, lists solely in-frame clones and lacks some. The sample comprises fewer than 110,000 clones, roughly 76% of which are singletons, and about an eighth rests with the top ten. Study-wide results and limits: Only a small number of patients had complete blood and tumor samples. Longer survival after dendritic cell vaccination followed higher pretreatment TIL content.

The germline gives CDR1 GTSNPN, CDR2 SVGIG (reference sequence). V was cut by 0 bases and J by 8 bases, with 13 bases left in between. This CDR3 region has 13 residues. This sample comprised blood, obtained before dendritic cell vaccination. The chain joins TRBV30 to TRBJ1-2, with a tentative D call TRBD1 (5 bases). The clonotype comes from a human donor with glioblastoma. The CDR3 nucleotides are TGTGCCTGGAGTGTAGGACATGGTTGGGGCTACACCTTC. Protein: CAWSVGHGWGYTF.